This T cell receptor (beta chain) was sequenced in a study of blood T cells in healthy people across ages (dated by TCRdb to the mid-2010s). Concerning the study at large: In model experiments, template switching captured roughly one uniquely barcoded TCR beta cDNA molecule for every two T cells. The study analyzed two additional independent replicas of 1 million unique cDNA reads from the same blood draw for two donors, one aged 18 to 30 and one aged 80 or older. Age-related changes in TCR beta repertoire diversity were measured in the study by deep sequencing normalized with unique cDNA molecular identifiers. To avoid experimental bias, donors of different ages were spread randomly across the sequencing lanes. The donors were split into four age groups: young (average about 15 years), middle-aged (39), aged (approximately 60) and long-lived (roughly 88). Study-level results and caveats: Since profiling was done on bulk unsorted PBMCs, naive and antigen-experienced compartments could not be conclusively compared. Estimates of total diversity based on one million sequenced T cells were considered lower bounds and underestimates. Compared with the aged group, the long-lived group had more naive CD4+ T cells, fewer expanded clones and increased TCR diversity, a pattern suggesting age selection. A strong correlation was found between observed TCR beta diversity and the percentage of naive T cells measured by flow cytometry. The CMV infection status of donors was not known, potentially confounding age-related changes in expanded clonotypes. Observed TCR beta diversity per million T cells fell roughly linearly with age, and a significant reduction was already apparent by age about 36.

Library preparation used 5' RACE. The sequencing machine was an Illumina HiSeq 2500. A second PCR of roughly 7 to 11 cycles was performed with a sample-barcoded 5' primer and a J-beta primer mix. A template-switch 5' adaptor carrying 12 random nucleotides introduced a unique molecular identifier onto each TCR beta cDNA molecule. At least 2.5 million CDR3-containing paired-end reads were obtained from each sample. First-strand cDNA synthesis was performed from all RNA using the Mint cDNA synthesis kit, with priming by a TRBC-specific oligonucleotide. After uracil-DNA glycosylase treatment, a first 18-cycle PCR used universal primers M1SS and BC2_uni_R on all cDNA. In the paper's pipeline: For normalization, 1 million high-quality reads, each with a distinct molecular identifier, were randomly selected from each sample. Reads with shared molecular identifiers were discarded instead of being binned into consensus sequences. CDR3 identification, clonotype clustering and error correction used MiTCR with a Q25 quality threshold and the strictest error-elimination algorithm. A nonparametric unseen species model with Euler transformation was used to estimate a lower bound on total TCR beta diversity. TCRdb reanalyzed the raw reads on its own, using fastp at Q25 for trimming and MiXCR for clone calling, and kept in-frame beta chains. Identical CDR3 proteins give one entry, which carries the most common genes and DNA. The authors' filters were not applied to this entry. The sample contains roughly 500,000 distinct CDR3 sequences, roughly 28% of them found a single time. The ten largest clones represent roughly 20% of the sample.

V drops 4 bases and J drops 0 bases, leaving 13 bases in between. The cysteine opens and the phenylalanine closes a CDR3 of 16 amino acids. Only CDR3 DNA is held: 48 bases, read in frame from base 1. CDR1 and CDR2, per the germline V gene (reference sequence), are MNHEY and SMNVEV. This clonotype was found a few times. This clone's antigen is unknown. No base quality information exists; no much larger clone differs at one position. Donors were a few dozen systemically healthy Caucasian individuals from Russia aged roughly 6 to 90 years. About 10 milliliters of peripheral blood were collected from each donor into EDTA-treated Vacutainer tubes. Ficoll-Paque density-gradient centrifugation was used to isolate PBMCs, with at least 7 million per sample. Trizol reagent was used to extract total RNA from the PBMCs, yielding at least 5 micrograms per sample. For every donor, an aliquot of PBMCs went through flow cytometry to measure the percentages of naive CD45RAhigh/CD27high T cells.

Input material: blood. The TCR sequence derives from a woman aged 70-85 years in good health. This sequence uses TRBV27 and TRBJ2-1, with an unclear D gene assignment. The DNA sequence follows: TGTGCCAGCAGTTCCCTCGCGACGAGCTCCTACAATGAGCAGTTCTTC. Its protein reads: CASSSLATSSYNEQFF.